The subject of this entry is one T cell receptor beta chain. The V gene's germline CDR1 is SNHLY and CDR2 FYNNEI. The CDR3 is made up of 15 amino acids. V trimming: 6 bases; J trimming: 0 bases; junction bases outside the gene matches: 7. Profiled with immunoSEQ multiplex PCR; TCRdb holds only in-frame clones, not every one. The data show 45,000 to 50,000 clones, over 90% seen once. This record comes from a study of T cell changes during pregnancy in multiple sclerosis. This sequence was found in a female donor with multiple sclerosis, enrolled in a pregnancy study. The rearrangement joins TRBV2 to TRBJ1-2, with 7 bases matching TRBD1. Sequencing used peripheral blood, obtained in the third trimester of pregnancy. The CDR3 nucleotides are TGTGCCAGCAGGGCCGGGACAGAAGCTAACTATGGCTACACCTTC. Protein product: CASRAGTEANYGYTF.